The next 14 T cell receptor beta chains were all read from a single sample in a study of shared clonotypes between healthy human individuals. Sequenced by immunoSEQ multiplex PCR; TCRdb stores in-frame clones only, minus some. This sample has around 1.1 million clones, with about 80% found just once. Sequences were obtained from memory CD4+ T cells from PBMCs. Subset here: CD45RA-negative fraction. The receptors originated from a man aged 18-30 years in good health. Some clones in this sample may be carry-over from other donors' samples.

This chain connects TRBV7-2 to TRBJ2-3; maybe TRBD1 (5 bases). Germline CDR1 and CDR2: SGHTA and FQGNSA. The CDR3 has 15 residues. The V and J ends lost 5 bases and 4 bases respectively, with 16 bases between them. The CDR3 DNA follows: TGTGCCAGCAGCCTGCGGACAAGGCCCCCAGATACGCAGTATTTT. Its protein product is CASSLRTRPPDTQYF.

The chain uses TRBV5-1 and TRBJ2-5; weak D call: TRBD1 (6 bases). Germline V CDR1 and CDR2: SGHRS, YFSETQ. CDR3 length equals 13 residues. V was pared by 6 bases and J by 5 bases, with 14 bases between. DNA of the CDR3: TGCGCCAGCAATGGCAGGGACACGGAGACCCAGTACTTC. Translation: CASNGRDTETQYF.

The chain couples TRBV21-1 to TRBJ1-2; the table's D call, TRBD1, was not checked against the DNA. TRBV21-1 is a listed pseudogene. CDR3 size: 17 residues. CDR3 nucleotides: TGTGCCAGCACCCCGCCGATCAGGGGGCGGAGGGTCTATGGCTACACCTTC. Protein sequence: CASTPPIRGRRVYGYTF.

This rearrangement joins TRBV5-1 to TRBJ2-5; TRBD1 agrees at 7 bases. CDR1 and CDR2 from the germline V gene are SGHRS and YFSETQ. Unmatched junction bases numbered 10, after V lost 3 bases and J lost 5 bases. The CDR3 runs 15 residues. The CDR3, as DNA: TGCGCCAGCAGCTCGGGGACAGCCACCTCGGAGACCCAGTACTTC. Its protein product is CASSSGTATSETQYF. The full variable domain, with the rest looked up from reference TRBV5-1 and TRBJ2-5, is KAGVTQTPRYLIKTRGQQVTLSCSPISGHRSVSWYQQTPGQGLQFLFEYFSETQRNKGNFPGRFSGRQFSNSRSEMNVSTLELGDSALYLCASSSGTATSETQYFGPGTRLLVL.

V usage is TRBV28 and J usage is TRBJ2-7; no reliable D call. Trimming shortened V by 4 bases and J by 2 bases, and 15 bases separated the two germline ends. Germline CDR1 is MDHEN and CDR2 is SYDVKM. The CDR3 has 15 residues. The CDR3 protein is CASSSFSIRTYEQYF. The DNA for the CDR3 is TGTGCCAGCAGTTCCTTCTCTATAAGAACCTACGAGCAGTACTTC.

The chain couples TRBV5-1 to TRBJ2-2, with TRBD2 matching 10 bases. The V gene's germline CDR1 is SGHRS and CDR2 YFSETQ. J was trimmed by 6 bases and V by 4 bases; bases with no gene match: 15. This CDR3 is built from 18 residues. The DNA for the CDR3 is TGCGCCAGCAGCACGACCCCAACTAGCGGGATTCTGTCCGGGGAGCTGTTTTTT. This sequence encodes CASSTTPTSGILSGELFF.

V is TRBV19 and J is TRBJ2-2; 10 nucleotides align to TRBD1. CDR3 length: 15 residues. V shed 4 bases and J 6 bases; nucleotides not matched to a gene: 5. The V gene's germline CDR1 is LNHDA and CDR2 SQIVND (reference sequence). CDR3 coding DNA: TGTGCCAGTAGTAGACAGGGGGCGCCGCCCGGGGAGCTGTTTTTT. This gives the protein CASSRQGAPPGELFF.

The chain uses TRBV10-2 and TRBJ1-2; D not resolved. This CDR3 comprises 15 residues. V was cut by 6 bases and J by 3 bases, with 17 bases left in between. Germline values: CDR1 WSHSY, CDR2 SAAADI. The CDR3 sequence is CASSGMGKSYYGYTF. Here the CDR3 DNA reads TGCGCCAGCAGCGGTATGGGAAAGAGCTACTATGGCTACACCTTC.

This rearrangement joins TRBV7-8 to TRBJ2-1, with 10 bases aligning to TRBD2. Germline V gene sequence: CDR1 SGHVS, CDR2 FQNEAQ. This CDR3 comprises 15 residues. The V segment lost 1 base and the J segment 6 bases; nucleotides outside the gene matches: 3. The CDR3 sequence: CASSLGLAGLNEQFF. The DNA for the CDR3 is TGTGCCAGCAGCTTAGGACTAGCGGGCCTCAATGAGCAGTTCTTC. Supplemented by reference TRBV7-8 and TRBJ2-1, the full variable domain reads GAGVSQSPRYKVAKRGQDVALRCDPISGHVSLFWYQQALGQGPEFLTYFQNEAQLDKSGLPSDRFFAERPEGSVSTLKIQRTQQEDSAVYLCASSLGLAGLNEQFFGPGTRLTVL.

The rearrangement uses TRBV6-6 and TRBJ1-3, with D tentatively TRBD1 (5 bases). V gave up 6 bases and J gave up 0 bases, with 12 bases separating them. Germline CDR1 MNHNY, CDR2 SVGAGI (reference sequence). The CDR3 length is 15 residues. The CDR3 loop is CASRRQLDSGNTIYF. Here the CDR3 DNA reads TGTGCCAGCAGAAGACAGCTAGACTCTGGAAACACCATATATTTT.

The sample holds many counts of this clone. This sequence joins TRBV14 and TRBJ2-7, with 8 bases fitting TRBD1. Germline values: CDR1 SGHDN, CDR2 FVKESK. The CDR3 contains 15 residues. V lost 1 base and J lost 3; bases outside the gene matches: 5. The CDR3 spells CASSQGRGPYYEQYF. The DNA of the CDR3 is TGTGCCAGCAGCCAAGGCAGGGGGCCCTACTACGAGCAGTACTTC.

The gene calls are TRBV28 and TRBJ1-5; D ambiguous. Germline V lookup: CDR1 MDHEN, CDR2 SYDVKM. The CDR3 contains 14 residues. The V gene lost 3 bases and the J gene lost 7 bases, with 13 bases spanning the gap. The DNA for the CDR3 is TGTGCCAGCAGTTTCCCAGGCCGGGAACAGCCCCAGCATTTT. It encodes CASSFPGREQPQHF.

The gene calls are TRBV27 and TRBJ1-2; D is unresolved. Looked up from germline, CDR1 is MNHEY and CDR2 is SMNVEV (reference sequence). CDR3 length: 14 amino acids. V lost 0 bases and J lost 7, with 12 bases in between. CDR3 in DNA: TGTGCCAGCAGTTTATCGCGGACGTTTGGTGGCTACACCTTC. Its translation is CASSLSRTFGGYTF.

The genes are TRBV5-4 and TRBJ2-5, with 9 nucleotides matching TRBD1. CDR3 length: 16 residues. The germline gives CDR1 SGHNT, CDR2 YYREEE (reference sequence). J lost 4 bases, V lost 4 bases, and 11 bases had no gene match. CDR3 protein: CASSPRRDRVRETQYF. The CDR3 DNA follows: TGTGCCAGCAGCCCCCGCCGGGACAGGGTGCGAGAGACCCAGTACTTC.